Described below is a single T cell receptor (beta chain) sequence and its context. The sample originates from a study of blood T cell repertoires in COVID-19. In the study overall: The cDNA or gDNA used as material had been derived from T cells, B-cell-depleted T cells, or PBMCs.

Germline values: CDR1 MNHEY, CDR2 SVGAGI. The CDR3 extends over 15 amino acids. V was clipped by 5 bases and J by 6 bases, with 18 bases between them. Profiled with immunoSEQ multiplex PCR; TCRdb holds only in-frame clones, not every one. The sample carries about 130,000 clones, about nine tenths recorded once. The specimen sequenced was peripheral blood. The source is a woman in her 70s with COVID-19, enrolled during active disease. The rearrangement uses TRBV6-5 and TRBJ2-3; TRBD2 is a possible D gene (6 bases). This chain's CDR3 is CASSQRDGSFDTQYF. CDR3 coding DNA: TGTGCCAGCAGTCAGAGGGACGGGAGTTTCGATACGCAGTATTTT.